This paragraph reports one TCR beta chain. This clone's antigen is unknown. Per-base quality was not reported, and no clone a single base away is much larger than it. A MiSeq instrument was used for deep resolution sequencing, which targeted depths ranging from 1 in 1 million up to 1 in 200,000 T cells, with coverage averaging 10x for each clonotype. TCR beta libraries were generated with the immunoSEQ hsTCRB Kit. As for the authors' bioinformatics: Data were analyzed with ImmunoSEQ Data Assistant and ImmunoSEQ Analyzer, with V, D and J genes assigned per IMGT definitions. Clonality, with values ranging from 0 to 1, was calculated as one minus the normalized Shannon entropy of productive rearrangement frequencies. Only overrepresented clonotypes making up at least 0.05% of each patient's repertoire were included in the public clonotype analysis. Around 12 age-matched healthy donor repertoires from immuneACCESS were used as controls for clonality. TCRdb stores this immuneACCESS table with in-frame sequences only. Part of the clones is absent; in the studies checked, under half of the shortfall reflects unresolved V genes, and no reason is known for the rest. The DNA was the basis for D and trimming; V, J and clone size are from that table. The sample profile shows around 20,000 clones; 81% of them were found once. 4.5% to 7% of the sample goes to the ten largest clones.

For TCR beta library preparation, 1.5 to 2 micrograms of genomic DNA were extracted from the cryopreserved PBMCs. Longitudinal blood samples from CLL patients on ibrutinib monotherapy underwent high-throughput TCR beta sequencing. The patients were enrolled in a single-center, open-label phase 2 trial of ibrutinib monotherapy. This sample was included in a study of cytotoxic CD8 clonotypes in ibrutinib-treated CLL (dated by TCRdb to the early 2020s). With respect to the entire study: In this cohort, over 14 patients were treatment-naive and more than 9 were relapsed/refractory, while 17 to 18 had unmutated IGHV. Responses were partial in some 24 patients and complete in 2; after median about 5.5 years follow-up, about 15 stayed in remission and roughly twelve progressed. Response samples were obtained after a median of 12 months of treatment, with a range of roughly 6 to 36 months. An average of about 250,000 productive templates and 94,082 productive rearrangements was obtained per sample. Of the roughly 86 people in the trial, about two dozen had longitudinal samples available. Cryopreserved peripheral blood mononuclear cells were obtained prior to treatment, at the time of response, and at either disease progression or sustained remission.

General conclusions and limits of the study: Sampling times were not matched between sustained-remission and progressing patients, and lymph node repertoires were not studied. Public clonotypes were rare and either shrank or stayed stable during treatment, and the rise in clonality at ibrutinib response reflected expansion of private clonotypes. At baseline, clonality was higher than in age-matched healthy donors and showed a strong correlation with circulating CD8+ T-cell counts. Clonality rose at ibrutinib response, remained stable during sustained remission, and dropped back toward baseline at progression.

CDR1 and CDR2 (SGHNT, YYREEE) derive from the germline V gene (reference sequence). Its CDR3 holds 17 amino acids, cysteine through phenylalanine. The read is trimmed to its CDR3 DNA, 51 bases read in frame from base 1. V lost 2 bases and J lost 8 bases, and the count of bases not matched to a germline gene is 14. This TCR came from a human donor with chronic lymphocytic leukemia. Here the chain combines TRBV5-4 and TRBJ1-2; 11 of the junction bases match TRBD1. This sample comprised PBMCs, obtained before ibrutinib treatment. CDR3 reads: CASSFPGQGALSGGYTF. The DNA reads TGTGCCAGCAGCTTCCCCGGACAGGGGGCGCTGAGCGGCGGCTACACCTTC.